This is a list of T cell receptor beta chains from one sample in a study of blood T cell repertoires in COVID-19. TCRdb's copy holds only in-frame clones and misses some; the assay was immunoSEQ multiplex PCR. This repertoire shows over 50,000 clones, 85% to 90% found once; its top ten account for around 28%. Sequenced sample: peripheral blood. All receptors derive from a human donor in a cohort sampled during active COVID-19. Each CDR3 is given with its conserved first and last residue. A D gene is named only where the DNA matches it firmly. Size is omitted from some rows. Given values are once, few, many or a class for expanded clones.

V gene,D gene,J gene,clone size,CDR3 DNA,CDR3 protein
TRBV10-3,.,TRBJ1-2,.,TGTGCCATCAGCGAGAGGGGGGGGTTTGGCTACACCTTC,CAISERGGFGYTF
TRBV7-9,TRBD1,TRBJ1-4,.,TGTGCCAGCAGTTACGGGACAGGGGATGAAAAACTGTTTTTT,CASSYGTGDEKLFF
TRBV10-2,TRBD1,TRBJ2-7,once,TGCGCCAGCAGTGAGTGGGGACAGGGGGCTTACGAGCAGTACTTC,CASSEWGQGAYEQYF
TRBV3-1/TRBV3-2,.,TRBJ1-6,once,TGTGCCAGCAGCCAAGGAACAGGGCCCCTTTATAATTCACCCCTCCACTTT,CASSQGTGPLYNSPLHF
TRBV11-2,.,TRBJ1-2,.,TGTGCCAGCAGCTTAGCCGGTGGCTACACCTTC,CASSLAGGYTF
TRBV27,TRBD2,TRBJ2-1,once,TGTGCCAGCAGCGACCGTGCGGGAGGCCTCTCCTACAATGAGCAGTTCTTC,CASSDRAGGLSYNEQFF
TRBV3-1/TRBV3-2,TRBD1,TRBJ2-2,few,TGTGCCAGCAGCCCACGGACAGGGATCACCGGGGAGCTGTTTTTT,CASSPRTGITGELFF
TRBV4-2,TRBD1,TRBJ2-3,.,TGTGCCAGCAGCCAAGATATGGGACAGGCTCCAGATACGCAGTATTTT,CASSQDMGQAPDTQYF
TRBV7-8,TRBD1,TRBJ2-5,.,TGTGCCAGCAGCCGTGACAGGGCTCAAGAGACCCAGTACTTC,CASSRDRAQETQYF
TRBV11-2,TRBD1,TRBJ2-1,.,TGTGCCAGCAGCGTCGGACAGGCTAATGAGCAGTTCTTC,CASSVGQANEQFF
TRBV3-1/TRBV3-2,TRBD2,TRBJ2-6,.,TGTGCCAGCAGCCAACCCCGGGGGGTCGGCTCTGGGGCCAACGTCCTGACTTTC,CASSQPRGVGSGANVLTF
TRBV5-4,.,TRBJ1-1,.,TGTGCCAGCAGCCAGACTTATAAAGATGAAGCTTTCTTT,CASSQTYKDEAFF
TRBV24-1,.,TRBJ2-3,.,TGTGCCACCAGTGATTCACGGACTAGCACAGATACGCAGTATTTT,CATSDSRTSTDTQYF
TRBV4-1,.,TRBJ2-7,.,TGCGCCAGCAGCCAGTCGACAGGACCTTACGAGCAGTACTTC,CASSQSTGPYEQYF
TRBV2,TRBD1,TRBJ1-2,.,TGTGCCAGCACCCGGGACAGAGAATATTCTAACTATGGCTACACCTTC,CASTRDREYSNYGYTF
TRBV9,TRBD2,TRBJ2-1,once,TGTGCCAGCAGCGCGGGGGGGCAGGACAATGAGCAGTTCTTC,CASSAGGQDNEQFF
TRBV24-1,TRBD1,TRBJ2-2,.,TGTGCCACCAGAGGGACAGCGAACACCGGGGAGCTGTTTTTT,CATRGTANTGELFF
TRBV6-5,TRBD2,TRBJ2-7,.,TGTGCCAGCAGGCGGACTAGCGGCTTCTCCTACGAGCAGTACTTC,CASRRTSGFSYEQYF
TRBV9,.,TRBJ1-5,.,TGTGCCAGCAGCGGGGGAGTGAATAGCAATCAGCCCCAGCATTTT,CASSGGVNSNQPQHF
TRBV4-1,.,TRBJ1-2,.,TGCGCCAGCAGCCAAGAAATATCAGGGAAAACCTTC,CASSQEISGKTF